This T cell receptor (beta chain) is from a study of cytomegalovirus exposure and HLA in healthy donors. The wider study: Earlier sequencing of 150 million to 200 million T cells yielded approximately 100 million unique TCR beta sequences.

Points from the study as a whole: Later on, an analysis found that several of the most significant clusters appeared to be linked to common viral pathogens, which included parvovirus B19. Earlier analysis yielded a pattern in which most TCR beta V segments were productive about 87% or about 30% of the time.

Primers included in the PCR were 60 Vbeta and 13 Jbeta primers. Clones were read by immunoSEQ multiplex PCR, and TCRdb kept only the in-frame ones, dropping some. Here the sample spans 100,000 to 150,000 clones, around 8.5% being singletons. On this clone itself: The antigen remains unidentified.

Germline V lookup: CDR1 MGHDK, CDR2 SYGVNS. Trimming shortened V by 4 bases and J by 3 bases, and 5 bases separated the two germline ends. There are 12 residues in the CDR3. The source material was PBMCs. The chain joins TRBV25-1 to TRBJ2-3; D uncertain. The source is a man in his forties in good health and CMV-seronegative. The CDR3 DNA reads as TGTGCCAGCAGTGCCCAGACAGATACGCAGTATTTT. It translates to CASSAQTDTQYF.